This TCR beta chain is drawn from a study of vaccination effects on CD4 cells after COVID-19. The wider study: A median of 72 days separated the second dose and sampling. A density of over 1.5 million PBMC per well was used; these cells were cultured with about 10 IU/ml IL-2 and about 10 ug/ml peptides.

Only in-frame clones appear in the TCRdb table, and some are missing; sequencing was by immunoSEQ multiplex PCR. The profile shows tens of thousands of clones, around 74% of them singletons. A few counts support this clone. The antigen is not known. Study outcomes and limitations: At late timepoints after vaccination, vaccine- and infection-induced clones shrank markedly.

Between days 9 and 10 of culture, CD4+ T cells were separated out. Vaccination of participants consisted of two doses of either the BNT162b2 or mRNA-1273 vaccine. No vaccinee had earlier SARS-CoV-2 infection, and nucleocapsid antibodies were negative. The CDR3 has 14 amino acids. Germline CDR1 and CDR2: SGHRS and YFSETQ. V was trimmed by 0 bases and J by 2 bases, leaving 8 bases between them. The material was CD4+ T cells from PBMCs cultured without peptide, obtained after COVID-19 vaccination. This receptor was obtained from a human donor who received a COVID-19 vaccine. The chain carries TRBV5-1 and TRBJ1-2; no reliable D call. The CDR3 coding sequence is TGCGCCAGCAGCTTGGGGCAGTCAAACTATGGCTACACCTTC. It encodes CASSLGQSNYGYTF.